The 17 T cell receptor beta chains given below trace back to one sample, sequenced in a study of T cell responses to AZD1222 COVID-19 vaccine. Profiling relied on immunoSEQ multiplex PCR, and the TCRdb table lists in-frame clones only, not all of them. This table has 90,000 to 130,000 clones, around 93% appearing once. The sequencing here drew on peripheral blood, taken 28 days after the second AZD1222 dose. These receptors were collected from an adult who received the AZD1222 COVID-19 vaccine.

The chain has TRBV20-1 and TRBJ2-7; D gene ambiguous. Per germline, CDR1 DFQATT and CDR2 SNEGSKA (reference sequence). Trimming left V 5 bases short and J 7 bases short, with 12 bases between. The CDR3 sequence is 11 residues long. The CDR3 coding sequence is TGCAGTGCTCATCATTTGGGTGAGCAGTACTTC. Translation: CSAHHLGEQYF.

The rearrangement uses TRBV11-2 and TRBJ2-2, with 9 bases lining up with TRBD2. The V and J ends lost 5 bases and 7 bases, in that order; junction bases with no gene match: 11. Germline V gives CDR1 SGHAT, CDR2 FQNNGV. This CDR3 contains 16 residues. The DNA for the CDR3 is TGTGCCAGCAGCGTTCCAGCGGGAGGAGTCAACGGGGAGCTGTTTTTT. Its protein product is CASSVPAGGVNGELFF.

The gene calls are TRBV2 and TRBJ2-3; TRBD1 matches 7 bases. V trimming: 4 bases; J trimming: 0 bases; junction bases outside the gene matches: 1. This CDR3 has 14 amino acids. Germline V gene data show CDR1 as SNHLY and CDR2 as FYNNEI. CDR3 in amino acids: CASSGRGSTDTQYF. The DNA for the CDR3 is TGTGCCAGCAGTGGCAGGGGGAGCACAGATACGCAGTATTTT. The variable domain in full, completed from reference TRBV2 and TRBJ2-3, reads EPEVTQTPSHQVTQMGQEVILRCVPISNHLYFYWYRQILGQKVEFLVSFYNNEISEKSEIFDDQFSVERPDGSNFTLKIRSTKLEDSAMYFCASSGRGSTDTQYFGPGTRLTVL.

This chain links TRBV29-1 with TRBJ1-1, with 11 positions matching TRBD1. The CDR3 covers 16 residues. V dropped 0 bases and J dropped 3; count of bases not matched to a gene: 6. CDR1 is SQVTM, CDR2 ANQGSEA, per germline. CDR3 sequence: CSVEDRDRGIYTEAFF. The DNA of the CDR3 is TGCAGCGTTGAAGATCGGGACAGGGGGATATACACTGAAGCTTTCTTT.

V gene TRBV4-1 combines with J gene TRBJ2-1; D is ambiguous. The CDR3 covers 11 residues. The germline CDR1 and CDR2 sequences are MGHRA and YSYEKL. Trimming cost V 1 base and J 12 bases, with 7 bases left between them. CDR3 DNA sequence: TGCGCCAGCAGCCAAGGTCCCGGGCAGTTCTTC. It specifies CASSQGPGQFF.

The CDR3 DNA is TGTGCCAGTGGACCAAATCTAGATCCTGATACGCAGTATTTT. Translation: CASGPNLDPDTQYF. The chain couples TRBV27 to TRBJ2-3; D is undetermined. Looked up from germline, CDR1 is MNHEY and CDR2 is SMNVEV (reference sequence). Deletions cut 9 bases from V and 6 bases from J, with 19 bases between. The CDR3 sequence is 14 residues long.

The V and J genes are TRBV12-5 and TRBJ2-1; no clear D gene. This CDR3 is 14 amino acids long. CDR1 is LGHNT and CDR2 is FRNRAP in the germline V gene. V was trimmed by 5 bases and J by 0 bases, leaving 8 bases between them. CDR3 bases: TGTGCTAGTGGTGTCCGCAGCTCCTACAATGAGCAGTTCTTC. Residues: CASGVRSSYNEQFF.

In nucleotides, the CDR3 is TGTGCCAGTACCTTACCGGGACAGGGGATTAGCGGCTACACCTTC. Its protein is CASTLPGQGISGYTF. The chain links TRBV19 to TRBJ1-2, with 10 bases lining up with TRBD1. The V segment lost 7 bases and the J segment 8 bases; nucleotides outside the gene matches: 13. CDR3 size: 15 residues. The germline V gene has CDR1 LNHDA and CDR2 SQIVND (reference sequence).

The rearrangement links TRBV28 to TRBJ1-5, with D hard to call. The CDR3 runs to 12 residues. Per germline, CDR1 MDHEN and CDR2 SYDVKM. With 8 bases removed from V and 4 bases from J, the gap between germline ends came to 9 bases. In DNA form, the CDR3 reads TGTGCCAGCGGGAGGAGTAATCAGCCCCAGCATTTT. Translation: CASGRSNQPQHF.

V is TRBV7-8 and J is TRBJ1-2, with 9 positions matching TRBD1. The germline V gene has CDR1 SGHVS and CDR2 FQNEAQ. The V and J ends lost 5 bases and 9 bases, in that order; junction bases with no gene match: 4. This CDR3 has 12 amino acids. CDR3 loop: CASSPGQGSYTF. The CDR3 DNA follows: TGTGCCAGCAGCCCGGGACAGGGAAGCTACACCTTC.

The V and J genes are TRBV6-1 and TRBJ1-2; D not certain. The CDR3 has 11 amino acids. CDR1 is MNHNS, CDR2 SASEGT, per germline. The V end lost 2 bases, the J end lost 7 bases, and 5 bases lay between the germline ends. The CDR3: CASSEFSGYTF. The CDR3 DNA reads TGTGCCAGCAGTGAATTTTCTGGCTACACCTTC.

The rearrangement links TRBV10-3 to TRBJ2-3, with 11 bases that match TRBD2. CDR3 size: 14 residues. Per the germline V gene, CDR1 is ENHRY and CDR2 is SYGVKD. The CDR3 spells CASASGRSSDTQYF. In DNA form, the CDR3 reads TGTGCAAGTGCTAGCGGGAGGTCGTCAGATACGCAGTATTTT.

The chain links TRBV12-3 or TRBV12-4 to TRBJ1-5; no clear D gene. Trimming took off 3 bases at V and 0 bases at J, with 3 bases between the two ends. This CDR3 is 13 amino acids long. The CDR3, as DNA: TGTGCCAGCAGTTTCGGTAGCAATCAGCCCCAGCATTTT. Translated, it gives CASSFGSNQPQHF.

This chain connects TRBV19 to TRBJ2-7, with TRBD1 as a possible D gene (6 bases). Germline assignment: CDR1 LNHDA and CDR2 SQIVND (reference sequence). This CDR3 has 15 residues. V gave up 5 bases and J gave up 1 base, with 15 bases separating them. The CDR3 DNA sequence: TGTGCCAGTAGTCTACAGGGAAATCCTTCCTACGAGCAGTACTTC. It specifies CASSLQGNPSYEQYF.

The rearrangement links TRBV19 to TRBJ1-4; D gene uncertain. Trimming removed 7 bases from V and 5 bases from J, with 8 bases in between. CDR3 length: 12 residues. Germline V gene sequence: CDR1 LNHDA, CDR2 SQIVND (reference sequence). The CDR3 sequence is CASNKQNEKLFF. Written as DNA, the CDR3 is TGTGCCAGTAACAAGCAAAATGAAAAACTGTTTTTT.

Here the CDR3 reads CASRSPLRGGPEAFF. The CDR3 coding sequence is TGTGCCAGCAGATCTCCCCTACGGGGGGGGCCTGAAGCTTTCTTT. The V and J genes are TRBV7-9 and TRBJ1-1; TRBD1 might be the D (6 bases). Trimming pared 6 bases from V and 6 bases from J, leaving 20 bases between. The V gene's germline CDR1 is SEHNR and CDR2 FQNEAQ (reference sequence). This CDR3 is 15 amino acids long.

J is TRBJ1-1 and V is TRBV6-5; D unresolved. V was pared by 8 bases and J by 0 bases, with 13 bases between. This CDR3 is 14 amino acids long. Germline V lookup: CDR1 MNHEY, CDR2 SVGAGI. The CDR3 nucleotides read TGTGCCAGCCTGAGGTTGCCCATGAACACTGAAGCTTTCTTT. Protein: CASLRLPMNTEAFF.